A selection of T cell receptor beta chains follows, all from one sample in a study of cytomegalovirus exposure and HLA in healthy donors. Assay: immunoSEQ multiplex PCR; the TCRdb copy retains only in-frame clones and omits some. Of around 200,000 clones in the sample, roughly four fifths were seen once. Sequencing was carried out using PBMCs. The receptors originated from a woman aged 45-65 years in good health and CMV-seropositive. Each CDR3 is given without its conserved first and last residue.

v_call cdr3_aa
TRBV29-1 SVPGTGPYGYT
TRBV14 ASSQAGTAYGYT
TRBV5-6 ASSLDPGGTEAF
TRBV28 ASSSTKWQPQH
TRBV27 ASRRAGGLPYNSPLH
TRBV6-1 ASKPQGAHYEQY
TRBV5-4 ASSQKEGNEKLF
TRBV30 AWSTGWFTEAF
TRBV4-3 ASSQGTGSSPLH
TRBV6-1 ASSKASGVNYGYT
TRBV19 ASSIHRGAGELF
TRBV4-3 ASSQERRGGTDTQY
TRBV4-2 ASSQDPAGGPSEQY
TRBV18 ASSITGDQPQH
TRBV7-2 ASSSTIITGTGNEKLF
TRBV19 ASSPRQGNYGYT
TRBV5-1 ASRAVERTVYEQY
TRBV18 ASSPRQDSYEQY
TRBV11-3 ASSRWSFMVAYEQY
TRBV5-1 ASSQIQGGAEAF
TRBV7-9 ASSTIQGYTEAF
TRBV6-6 ASSYRRDSRYGYT
TRBV5-5 ASSLGGQGNEKLF
TRBV19 ASSIRGSGEKLF
TRBV27 ASSLGQGPGEQY
TRBV14 ASSQDLRRGYGYT
TRBV5-1 ASSLLVAVGLF
TRBV6-4 ASSETGAYGYT
TRBV30 AWSTGLANEKLF
TRBV6-6 ASSSGRGQVGRGYT
TRBV28 ASRDRGGQPQH
TRBV5-4 ASKRTGFGSPLH
TRBV5-6 ASSFGAGGWGDTQY
TRBV19 ASRGQGGDTQY
TRBV4-1 ASSQGLAVLDTQY
TRBV9 ASSEGQGAYWETNEKLF
TRBV11-2 ASSLVTTGGTGELF
TRBV28 ASSSIGNGRTNEKLF
TRBV7-2 ASSLVVESGGYT
TRBV10-1 ASSPPRGASTDTQY
TRBV5-4 ASSANRDAETQY
TRBV4-2 ASSQGRGTDTQY
TRBV4-3 ASSQERSSGGYGELF
TRBV10-1 ASSESGGTSGGQETQY
TRBV5-1 ASSRAGARDTEAF
TRBV4-2 ASSQVGGTGDYGYT